The TCR beta chain under discussion was sequenced for a study of blood T cell repertoires in COVID-19. Study-wide context: From the United States, Italy and Spain came samples of acute and convalescent COVID-19. The analysed material was cDNA or gDNA that came from T cells, B-cell-depleted T cells, or PBMCs.

Repertoires were generated with immunoSEQ multiplex PCR, while TCRdb's copy carries only in-frame clones and drops some. The sample holds some 160,000 clones, roughly 81% seen once. One Seattle source followed patients from active infection through their disease course. Germline V gene lookup returns CDR1 SGHRS and CDR2 YFSETQ. Trimming cost V 4 bases and J 4 bases; bases outside gene matches: 0. CDR3 size: 12 residues. The receptor was derived from a woman at least 80 years old with COVID-19, enrolled during active disease. J is TRBJ2-7 and V is TRBV5-1, with TRBD1 identical over 9 bases. The sample taken for sequencing was peripheral blood. The CDR3 nucleotides read TGCGCCAGCAGCGGACAGGGGTACGAGCAGTACTTC. Its protein product is CASSGQGYEQYF.